This passage covers 30 T cell receptor beta chains from one sample sequenced in a study of blood T cell repertoires in COVID-19. Method: immunoSEQ multiplex PCR; TCRdb's copy keeps in-frame clones and lacks some. The sample holds 250,000 or so clones; 83% are singletons and the top ten take about 3.9%. Sample: PBMCs or T cells enriched from blood (not recorded which). The receptors were gathered from a woman in her thirties or forties who had been exposed to COVID-19.

As concerns this clone: At one boundary the junction diverges from the germline segment, which might be a read error. The rearrangement joins TRBV29-1 to TRBJ2-7; D remains unclear. Germline V gene data show CDR1 as SQVTM and CDR2 as ANQGSEA. The CDR3 is 13 residues long. The DNA for the CDR3 is TGCAGCGTCGAAGGCGGCGACTCCTACGAGCAGTACTTC. It specifies CSVEGGDSYEQYF.

The rearrangement links TRBV6-2 or TRBV6-3 to TRBJ2-2, with TRBD2 matching over 8 bases. The CDR3 loop spans 17 amino acids. V lost 6 bases, J lost 3 bases, and 12 bases stayed unmatched. Germline V gene lookup returns CDR1 MNHEY and CDR2 SVGEGT. CDR3 nucleotide sequence: TGTGCCAGCAGCCCTAATCCTGGGACTAGGGACACCGGGGAGCTGTTTTTT. It translates to CASSPNPGTRDTGELFF.

The chain links TRBV30 to TRBJ2-2; 11 bases are shared with TRBD1. The CDR3 covers 14 residues. V lost 5 bases, J lost 4 bases, and 3 bases stayed unmatched. Per germline, CDR1 GTSNPN and CDR2 SVGIG (reference sequence). The DNA of the CDR3 is TGTGCCTGGTGGACAGGGGGCTTCACCGGGGAGCTGTTTTTT. Translated, it gives CAWWTGGFTGELFF.

CDR3 nucleotide sequence: TGTGCCAGCTCACTGGACAGGGGTGGTCAGCCCCAGCATTTT. This sequence encodes CASSLDRGGQPQHF. The chain recombines TRBV18 with TRBJ1-5, with 9 bases lining up with TRBD1. Germline loops: CDR1 KGHSH, CDR2 LQKENI. V lost 4 bases and J lost 6; bases outside the gene matches: 4. The CDR3 extends over 14 amino acids.

The rearrangement joins TRBV19 to TRBJ1-5, with a weak D call TRBD1 (5 bases). Germline V gene sequence: CDR1 LNHDA, CDR2 SQIVND (reference sequence). V was trimmed by 1 base and J by 4 bases, leaving 14 bases between them. The CDR3 is made up of 16 amino acids. CDR3 sequence reads: CASSIGSRAFNQPQHF. The CDR3 nucleotides read TGTGCCAGTAGTATAGGGAGCAGGGCATTTAATCAGCCCCAGCATTTT.

The V gene is TRBV7-9, the J gene TRBJ2-7; weak D call: TRBD2 (6 bases). V dropped 5 bases and J dropped 7 bases, with 21 bases sitting between them. The CDR3 is 15 amino acids. CDR1 and CDR2 (germline): SEHNR, FQNEAQ (reference sequence). The CDR3 loop is CASSKEGPRVDEQYF. Written as DNA, the CDR3 is TGTGCCAGCAGCAAGGAGGGGCCCCGAGTGGATGAGCAGTACTTC.

The chain has TRBV6-1 and TRBJ2-3, with 9 bases that match TRBD2. CDR3 length: 16 residues. Unmatched junction bases numbered 8, after V lost 5 bases and J lost 2 bases. Germline-derived CDR1 and CDR2 are MNHNS and SASEGT. The DNA for the CDR3 is TGTGCCAGCAGTCAAGTAGCGGGGGCCTCCACAGATACGCAGTATTTT. It encodes CASSQVAGASTDTQYF.

This chain links TRBV7-2 with TRBJ2-2, with D tentatively TRBD2 (5 bases). Germline lookup yields CDR1 SGHTA and CDR2 FQGNSA. The ends were cut back, 1 base at V and 1 base at J, with 7 bases in the middle. The CDR3 runs to 15 residues. In DNA, the CDR3 is TGTGCCAGCAGCTTAGAGAGCGGGAACACCGGGGAGCTGTTTTTT. It yields the protein CASSLESGNTGELFF.

CDR3 sequence (DNA): TGTGCCAGCCGACAGGGGAGTAGCAATCAGCCCCAGCATTTT. It is translated as CASRQGSSNQPQHF. This sequence joins TRBV19 and TRBJ1-5; 8 bases agree with TRBD1. CDR3 length equals 14 residues. V lost 9 bases and J lost 0; bases outside the gene matches: 4. Germline V lookup: CDR1 LNHDA, CDR2 SQIVND (reference sequence). Complete variable domain (other parts from reference TRBV19 and TRBJ1-5): DGGITQSPKYLFRKEGQNVTLSCEQNLNHDAMYWYRQDPGQGLRLIYYSQIVNDFQKGDIAEGYSVSREKKESFPLTVTSAQKNPTAFYLCASRQGSSNQPQHFGDGTRLSIL.

The genes are TRBV2 and TRBJ1-5; 10 bases align to TRBD1. The trim removed 4 bases at V and 0 bases at J, leaving 12 bases unmatched. The germline gives CDR1 SNHLY, CDR2 FYNNEI. This CDR3 has 19 amino acids. CDR3 DNA sequence: TGTGCCAGCAGTGGGGTGCGGGGACAGGGGACCGATAGCAATCAGCCCCAGCATTTT. This codes for CASSGVRGQGTDSNQPQHF. Supplemented by reference TRBV2 and TRBJ1-5, the full variable domain reads EPEVTQTPSHQVTQMGQEVILRCVPISNHLYFYWYRQILGQKVEFLVSFYNNEISEKSEIFDDQFSVERPDGSNFTLKIRSTKLEDSAMYFCASSGVRGQGTDSNQPQHFGDGTRLSIL.

The chain combines TRBV5-1 with TRBJ2-7; 11 bases line up with TRBD1. The germline V gene encodes CDR1 SGHRS and CDR2 YFSETQ. This CDR3 is built from 17 residues. The V segment lost 0 bases and the J segment 0 bases; nucleotides outside the gene matches: 5. The CDR3 reads CASSLEGQGEYSYEQYF. Written as DNA, the CDR3 is TGCGCCAGCAGCTTGGAGGGACAGGGGGAATACTCCTACGAGCAGTACTTC. The whole variable domain, filled in from reference TRBV5-1 and TRBJ2-7, reads KAGVTQTPRYLIKTRGQQVTLSCSPISGHRSVSWYQQTPGQGLQFLFEYFSETQRNKGNFPGRFSGRQFSNSRSEMNVSTLELGDSALYLCASSLEGQGEYSYEQYFGPGTRLTVT.

The rearrangement links TRBV25-1 to TRBJ1-2; D perhaps matches TRBD1 (5 bases). The CDR3 is made up of 13 amino acids. V lost 2 bases, J lost 3 bases, and 7 bases lay in between. From germline, CDR1 is MGHDK and CDR2 SYGVNS. Here the CDR3 DNA reads TGTGCCAGCAGTGAACGGGGGTACTATGGCTACACCTTC. Translating gives CASSERGYYGYTF.

This chain uses TRBV13 with TRBJ2-1; 8 nucleotides line up with TRBD1. In germline, CDR1 is PRHDT, CDR2 FYEKMQ (reference sequence). J gave up 7 bases and V 5 bases, and 13 bases lay outside the gene matches. CDR3 length equals 16 residues. CDR3 protein: CASSPPGGRGKNEQFF. The CDR3 region has the DNA TGTGCCAGCAGCCCCCCAGGGGGCAGGGGGAAAAATGAGCAGTTCTTC.

This chain links TRBV9 with TRBJ1-5; tentative D call: TRBD1 (6 bases). The V end lost 3 bases, the J end lost 2 bases, and 21 bases lay between the germline ends. Germline V gene lookup returns CDR1 SGDLS and CDR2 YYNGEE. This CDR3 has 18 amino acids. CDR3 sequence reads: CASSGGKTGNVGNQPQHF. The CDR3 nucleotides are TGTGCCAGCAGCGGAGGGAAAACAGGGAATGTGGGCAATCAGCCCCAGCATTTT.

The chain joins TRBV28 to TRBJ1-6; 11 nucleotides line up with TRBD1. The V gene end was trimmed by 6 bases and the J gene end by 8 bases; junction bases not matched to a gene: 0. Germline-derived CDR1 and CDR2 are MDHEN and SYDVKM. This CDR3 has 13 residues. CDR3 in amino acids: CASRGQGDSPLHF. In nucleotides, the CDR3 is TGTGCCAGCAGGGGACAGGGGGATTCACCCCTCCACTTT. Looking up the rest from reference TRBV28 and TRBJ1-6 gives the full variable domain: DVKVTQSSRYLVKRTGEKVFLECVQDMDHENMFWYRQDPGLGLRLIYFSYDVKMKEKGDIPEGYSVSREKKERFSLILESASTNQTSMYLCASRGQGDSPLHFGNGTRLTVT.

The rearrangement uses TRBV7-9 and TRBJ1-2; D may be TRBD1 (5 bases). Germline V gene data show CDR1 as SEHNR and CDR2 as FQNEAQ (reference sequence). The CDR3 extends over 15 amino acids. V lost 1 base, J lost 2 bases, and 11 bases lay in between. CDR3: CASSLETGINYGYTF. The CDR3 DNA follows: TGTGCCAGCAGCTTAGAAACAGGAATCAACTATGGCTACACCTTC.

The rearrangement joins TRBV5-1 to TRBJ2-3, with D possibly matching TRBD1 (6 bases). Germline values: CDR1 SGHRS, CDR2 YFSETQ. The CDR3 loop spans 16 amino acids. V dropped 4 bases and J dropped 0 bases, with 15 bases sitting between them. CDR3 in amino acids: CASSPGQPSSTDTQYF. The CDR3 DNA reads TGCGCCAGCAGCCCGGGACAACCCTCTAGCACAGATACGCAGTATTTT.

The chain combines TRBV9 with TRBJ2-5; possibly TRBD2 for D (6 bases). V dropped 5 bases and J dropped 2 bases, with 10 bases sitting between them. This CDR3 is 13 amino acids long. CDR1 and CDR2 from the germline V gene are SGDLS and YYNGEE. CDR3 in amino acids: CASSRGLQETQYF. The CDR3 DNA reads TGTGCCAGCAGTCGGGGGTTGCAAGAGACCCAGTACTTC.

This clone was seen only once. This sequence joins TRBV5-4 and TRBJ2-3; 7 bases are shared with TRBD2. Per the germline V gene, CDR1 is SGHNT and CDR2 is YYREEE (reference sequence). Germline trimming cut 9 bases from V and 0 bases from J; bases unmatched to any gene: 7. This CDR3 contains 14 residues. The CDR3 DNA reads as TGTGCCACCGGGCGGGAGAGTAGCACAGATACGCAGTATTTT. Translation gives CATGRESSTDTQYF. Looking up the rest from reference TRBV5-4 and TRBJ2-3 gives the full variable domain: ETGVTQSPTHLIKTRGQQVTLRCSSQSGHNTVSWYQQALGQGPQFIFQYYREEENGRGNFPPRFSGLQFPNYSSELNVNALELDDSALYLCATGRESSTDTQYFGPGTRLTVL.

This chain connects TRBV12-3 or TRBV12-4 to TRBJ2-7; no definite D call. The CDR3 runs 11 residues. The germline V and J ends were trimmed by 5 bases and 3 bases, with 5 bases remaining between them. For the CDR3, the DNA is TGTGCCAGCAGTACTCTCTACGAGCAGTACTTC. Encoded protein: CASSTLYEQYF.

The chain employs TRBV3-1 (or the pseudogene TRBV3-2) and TRBJ1-5; no firm D call. With 0 bases removed from V and 6 bases from J, the gap between germline ends came to 9 bases. This CDR3 has 14 amino acids. The germline CDR1 and CDR2 sequences are LGHDT and YNNKEL (reference sequence). Here the CDR3 reads CASSQDSSGQPQHF. The CDR3 bases are TGTGCCAGCAGCCAAGATTCGTCCGGTCAGCCCCAGCATTTT.

The chain recombines TRBV4-1 with TRBJ2-1, with 15 bases lining up with TRBD2. CDR1 is MGHRA and CDR2 is YSYEKL in the germline V gene. V trimming: 3 bases; J trimming: 0 bases; junction bases outside the gene matches: 6. The length of the CDR3 is 19 residues. The CDR3 loop is CASSHGLAGGLGSYNEQFF. CDR3 coding DNA: TGCGCCAGCAGCCACGGACTAGCGGGGGGGCTTGGCTCCTACAATGAGCAGTTCTTC.

This chain connects TRBV28 to TRBJ2-7; maybe TRBD1 (6 bases). V lost 5 bases and J lost 4, with 9 bases in between. This CDR3 spans 12 amino acids. CDR1 and CDR2 from the germline V gene are MDHEN and SYDVKM. CDR3: CASSQQGYEQYF. The CDR3 DNA is TGTGCCAGCAGTCAACAGGGTTACGAGCAGTACTTC.

This sequence joins TRBV29-1 and TRBJ2-3, with D hard to call. V dropped 0 bases and J dropped 0 bases, with 4 bases sitting between them. Germline loops: CDR1 SQVTM, CDR2 ANQGSEA. The CDR3 consists of 13 residues. CDR3 residues: CSVEDFSTDTQYF. CDR3 nucleotide sequence: TGCAGCGTTGAAGACTTTAGCACAGATACGCAGTATTTT.

On this clone: Other DNA sequences in this specimen translate into the identical CDR3. The rearrangement joins TRBV2 to TRBJ2-5, with a tentative D call TRBD1 (6 bases). Germline V lookup: CDR1 SNHLY, CDR2 FYNNEI. Trimming took 6 bases from V and 1 from J, leaving 9 bases between them. CDR3 size: 13 residues. CDR3 sequence: CASSRDTQETQYF. The CDR3 DNA reads as TGTGCCAGCAGCCGGGACACCCAAGAGACCCAGTACTTC. The variable domain in full, completed from reference TRBV2 and TRBJ2-5, reads EPEVTQTPSHQVTQMGQEVILRCVPISNHLYFYWYRQILGQKVEFLVSFYNNEISEKSEIFDDQFSVERPDGSNFTLKIRSTKLEDSAMYFCASSRDTQETQYFGPGTRLLVL.

The V and J genes are TRBV6-4 and TRBJ2-1; 12 bases align to TRBD1. V was pared by 4 bases and J by 8 bases, with 6 bases of the junction left unmatched. Germline V CDR1 and CDR2: MRHNA, SNTAGT. The CDR3 loop spans 15 amino acids. The CDR3 DNA is TGTGCCAGCAGTGGGGGACAGGGGGCAAACGATGAGCAGTTCTTC. Translating it yields CASSGGQGANDEQFF.

V gene TRBV4-2 combines with J gene TRBJ1-6; 12 bases are shared with TRBD1. The germline gives CDR1 LGHNA, CDR2 YNFKEQ. The CDR3 totals 17 residues. The ends lost 3 bases at V and 7 bases at J; junction bases unmatched: 7. Written as DNA, the CDR3 is TGTGCCAGCAGCCAGGGGGACAGGGGGCGAAGGAATTCACCCCTCCACTTT. It is translated as CASSQGDRGRRNSPLHF.

V is TRBV7-3 and J is TRBJ1-4, with D maybe TRBD1 (6 bases). The V gene lost 2 bases and the J gene lost 6 bases, with 10 bases spanning the gap. The CDR3 totals 14 residues. Germline CDR1 is SGHTA and CDR2 is FQGTGA. In DNA, the CDR3 is TGTGCCAGCAGCTTATCAGGGGCTGATGAAAAACTGTTTTTT. Its translation is CASSLSGADEKLFF.

This clone has more than one count but fewer than ten. V gene TRBV2 combines with J gene TRBJ2-1; D is possibly TRBD2 (6 bases). With 7 bases removed from V and 7 bases from J, the gap between germline ends came to 14 bases. Germline V gene data show CDR1 as SNHLY and CDR2 as FYNNEI. CDR3 size: 13 residues. The CDR3 DNA sequence: TGTGCCAGCATACTAGCCGTGGTGAATGAGCAGTTCTTC. It translates to CASILAVVNEQFF.

The CDR3 coding sequence is TGTGCCAGCTCGGGGAGCGGGGGGCCGGCAGATACGCAGTATTTT. As protein: CASSGSGGPADTQYF. V gene TRBV18 combines with J gene TRBJ2-3; 9 bases map to TRBD2. This CDR3 has 15 residues. Germline assignment: CDR1 KGHSH and CDR2 LQKENI. J gave up 4 bases and V 6 bases, and 8 bases lay outside the gene matches.